This TCR beta chain comes out of a study of shared clonotypes between healthy human individuals (dated by TCRdb to between 2020 and 2021). For context, the study as a whole: A few men and a couple of women, aged 18 to 49 years, made up the cohort. To estimate repertoire size and how much clonotype sharing occurs between individuals, the study deeply sequenced the blood TCR repertoires of several healthy adults. To increase sequencing depth and limit assay-specific biases, different laboratories used diverse techniques to prepare libraries and sequence TCR repertoires. Leukapheresis yielded between about 0.9 and 9.5 billion PBMCs per donor.

About this clone itself: Its antigen remains undetermined. Qualities for individual bases were not recorded, and no much larger clone is one base off.

Donors were healthy HIV-negative adults with no recently reported acute infections or vaccinations. Only Caucasian adults living in Nashville, Tennessee, USA were represented among the donors. For unsorted samples, 90 million or so PBMCs were counted, and genomic DNA was extracted using the QIAamp DNA Blood Mini kit. After blood collection by leukapheresis, PBMCs were isolated using Ficoll-Histopaque density gradient centrifugation and then cryopreserved in the vapor phase of liquid nitrogen. Results and caveats for the whole study, not just this receptor: Only blood was sampled, and tissue TCR repertoires likely differ from those in blood. Pairwise subsampling led to the expectation that sequencing depth would affect the degree of clonotype sharing among donors. The genetic and exposure-history diversity represented was limited by the small number of donors.

TCR CDR3 regions were amplified from genomic DNA by multiplex PCR using the deep immunoSEQ assay. For each cell subset, the extracted genomic DNA was distributed evenly across all wells of several immunoSEQ 96-well plates, and each plate served as one replicate. For unsorted PBMC, 250 to 300 ng of genomic DNA, equivalent to 30,000 to 35,000 T cell genomes, went into each replicate PCR. Genomic DNA from unsorted PBMC was sequenced over ten immunoSEQ deep assay plates. Purified libraries were measured with a Qubit 3.0 fluorometer, size-checked on a Bioanalyzer 2100, and measured again with the KAPA Library Quantification kit. Every immunoSEQ 96-well plate was sequenced on a dedicated single-read 150-cycle Illumina NextSeq 550 flow cell. The study's processing was this. Because the immunoSEQ output included only junctional sequences and no quality scores, the filtering could not be the same as the filtering used for full-length reads. To assign V/J genes and CDR3, sequences were annotated using PyIR, a Python wrapper for IgBLAST v1.9, with IMGT germline references. Reads with weak V/J assignments (E-value above 1e-6), missing CDR3, stop codons, out-of-frame junctions, or ambiguous translated residues were removed. V3J clonotypes were defined as sequences sharing the same inferred V gene, J gene, and CDR3 amino acid sequence. The percentage overlap between two repertoires was calculated by dividing the number of shared unique clonotypes by the size of the smaller repertoire. Repertoire richness was assessed with RTK rarefaction, the Chao1 estimator, and Recon v2.1 estimates of unobserved clonotypes. TCRdb re-hosts the immuneACCESS table, in-frame sequences only. Its copies lack some clones; in the studies checked, an unresolved V gene accounts for under half of them, and the cause for the rest is not known. From that table come the V and J calls and clone size; the DNA was used to work out D and trimming. The sample table shows about 490,000 clones, and 79% are seen once. Jointly, the top ten make up around 12% of the sample.

The germline V gene yields LGHNA for CDR1 and YNFKEQ for CDR2. Compared with germline, V lacks 4 bases and J lacks 2 bases; bases without a gene match: 6. The CDR3 measures 17 amino acids from cysteine to phenylalanine. Here the CDR3 DNA is all that survives: 51 bases in frame from base 1. The rearrangement combines TRBV4-2 with TRBJ2-5, and TRBD2 matches 14 of the central bases. Sequencing was performed on PBMCs. This sequence was found in a woman between 40 and 55 years old in good health. Some clones in this sample may be carry-over from other donors' samples. The nucleotides read TGTGCCAGCAGCCCAGGGACTAGCGGGAGAGAGCAAGAGACCCAGTACTTC. This encodes CASSPGTSGREQETQYF.